This T cell receptor (beta chain) was retrieved from a study of blood T cell repertoires in COVID-19. Across the study: COVID-19 samples, acute and convalescent, were from the United States, Italy and Spain. T cells, B-cell-depleted T cells, or PBMCs provided the cDNA or gDNA that served as material.

As handled by the study authors: Reference gene primer amplification gave nucleated cell count estimates. Clones were read by immunoSEQ multiplex PCR, and TCRdb kept only the in-frame ones, dropping some. The V and J calls and clone size were taken over from that table, and D and trimming were inferred from the DNA. The repertoire holds over 100,000 clones, roughly three quarters seen once, with 1.9% in the top ten. This CDR3 has 19 residues. Germline CDR1 LGHDT, CDR2 YNNKEL (reference sequence). V dropped 3 bases and J dropped 5 bases, with 29 bases sitting between them. This sequence joins TRBV3-1 (or the pseudogene TRBV3-2) and TRBJ2-7, with D possibly TRBD1 on 9 matching bases. The origin of this receptor is a woman in her sixties or seventies with acute or convalescent COVID-19. Sequenced sample: peripheral blood. This CDR3 reads CASSHTWTGVGGGMDEQYF. The CDR3 DNA sequence: TGTGCCAGCAGCCACACCTGGACAGGGGTAGGCGGGGGGATGGACGAGCAGTACTTC.